The 2 T cell receptor beta chains below come from one sample, sequenced in a study of blood T cell repertoires in COVID-19. This table comes from immunoSEQ multiplex PCR, and its TCRdb copy is limited to in-frame clones, with some not included. The table records 200,000 or so clones, around 90% of them present only once. The sequenced material came from peripheral blood. Receptor source: a man aged 55 to 70 who had recovered from COVID-19.

The chain has TRBV10-1 and TRBJ2-5; D is ambiguous. Germline V gives CDR1 WNHNN, CDR2 SYGVQD (reference sequence). V shed 3 bases and J shed 5 bases, with 13 bases lying between them. CDR3 length equals 14 residues. Here the CDR3 DNA reads TGCGCCAGCAGTGACCGCAGGAATAAGGAGACCCAGTACTTC. Translated, it gives CASSDRRNKETQYF.

The chain has TRBV27 and TRBJ1-2, with 7 bases matching TRBD1. This CDR3 is 16 amino acids long. Germline lookup yields CDR1 MNHEY and CDR2 SMNVEV (reference sequence). J lost 1 base, V lost 5 bases, and 10 bases had no gene match. CDR3 sequence reads: CASSPKGGQFNYGYTF. The CDR3 DNA follows: TGTGCCAGCAGTCCCAAGGGGGGACAGTTTAACTATGGCTACACCTTC.